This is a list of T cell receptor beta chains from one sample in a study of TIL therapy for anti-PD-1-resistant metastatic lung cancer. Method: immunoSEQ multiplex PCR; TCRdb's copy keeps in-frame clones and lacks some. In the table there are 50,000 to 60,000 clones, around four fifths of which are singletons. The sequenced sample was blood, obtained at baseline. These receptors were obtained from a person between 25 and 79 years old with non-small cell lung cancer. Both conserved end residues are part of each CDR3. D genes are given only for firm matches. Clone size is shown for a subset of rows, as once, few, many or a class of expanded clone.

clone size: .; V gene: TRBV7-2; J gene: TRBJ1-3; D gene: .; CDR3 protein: CASSLRGAGNTIYF; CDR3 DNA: TGTGCCAGCAGCTTACGAGGGGCTGGAAACACCATATATTTT
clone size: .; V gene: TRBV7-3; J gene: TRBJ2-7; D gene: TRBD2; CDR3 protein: CASSLTPLAGVEQYF; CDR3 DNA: TGTGCCAGCAGCTTAACCCCACTAGCGGGAGTCGAGCAGTACTTC
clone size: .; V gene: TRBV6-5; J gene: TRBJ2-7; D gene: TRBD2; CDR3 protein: CASSYLQLAGVDEQYF; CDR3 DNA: TGTGCCAGCAGTTACCTCCAGCTAGCGGGAGTAGACGAGCAGTACTTC
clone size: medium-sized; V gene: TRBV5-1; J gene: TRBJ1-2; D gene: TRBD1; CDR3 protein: CASSYLGTGSVSGYTF; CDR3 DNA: TGCGCCAGCAGCTATCTAGGGACAGGTTCAGTCTCCGGCTACACCTTC
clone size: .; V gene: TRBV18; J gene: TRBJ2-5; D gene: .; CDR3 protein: CASSPPGRQETQYF; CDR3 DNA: TGTGCCAGCTCACCACCGGGCAGACAAGAGACCCAGTACTTC
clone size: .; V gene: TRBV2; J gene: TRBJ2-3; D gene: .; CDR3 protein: CASSFERTSTDTQYF; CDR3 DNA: TGTGCCAGCAGTTTCGAGCGGACTAGCACAGATACGCAGTATTTT
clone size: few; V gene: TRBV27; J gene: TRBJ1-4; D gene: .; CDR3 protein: CASRQGRRATNEKLFF; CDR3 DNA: TGTGCCAGCAGACAGGGAAGGAGAGCAACTAATGAAAAACTGTTTTTT
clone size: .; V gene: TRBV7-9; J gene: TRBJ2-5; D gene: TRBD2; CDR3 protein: CASSSKRGGRETQYF; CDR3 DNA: TGTGCCAGCAGCTCCAAGCGGGGGGGAAGGGAGACCCAGTACTTC
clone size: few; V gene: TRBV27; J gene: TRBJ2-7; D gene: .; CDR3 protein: CASSQKDSLPYEQYF; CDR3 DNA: TGTGCCAGCAGTCAAAAAGACAGTCTCCCCTACGAGCAGTACTTC
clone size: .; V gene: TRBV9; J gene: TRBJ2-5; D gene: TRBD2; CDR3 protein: CASRGAGEETQYF; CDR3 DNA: TGTGCCAGCCGTGGAGCGGGGGAAGAGACCCAGTACTTC
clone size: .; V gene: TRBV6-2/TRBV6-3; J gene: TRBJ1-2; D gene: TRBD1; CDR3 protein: CASSWTGGGYTF; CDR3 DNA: TGTGCCAGCAGCTGGACAGGCGGGGGCTACACCTTC
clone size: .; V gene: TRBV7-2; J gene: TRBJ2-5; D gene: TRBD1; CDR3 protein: CASSYGATGEETQYF; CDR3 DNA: TGTGCCAGCAGCTACGGGGCGACAGGGGAAGAGACCCAGTACTTC
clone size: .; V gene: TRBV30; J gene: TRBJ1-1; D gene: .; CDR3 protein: CAWSRLSAGGGNTEAFF; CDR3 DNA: TGTGCCTGGAGTCGACTGTCGGCCGGGGGAGGGAACACTGAAGCTTTCTTT
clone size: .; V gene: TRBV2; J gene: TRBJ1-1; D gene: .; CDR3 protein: CASSEHENTEAFF; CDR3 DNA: TGTGCCAGCAGTGAACACGAGAACACTGAAGCTTTCTTT
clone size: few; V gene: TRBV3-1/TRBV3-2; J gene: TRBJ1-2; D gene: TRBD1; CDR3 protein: CASSRDRGIYSGYTF; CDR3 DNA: TGTGCCAGCAGCCGGGACAGGGGGATATACTCTGGCTACACCTTC
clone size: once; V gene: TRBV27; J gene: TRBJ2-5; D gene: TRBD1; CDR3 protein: CASSLGPTGGQETQYF; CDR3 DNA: TGTGCCAGCAGTTTAGGCCCGACAGGGGGACAAGAGACCCAGTACTTC
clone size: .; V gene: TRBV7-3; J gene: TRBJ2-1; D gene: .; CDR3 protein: CASSPRGVSTGYNEQFF; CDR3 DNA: TGTGCCAGCAGCCCCCGAGGGGTCTCTACCGGGTACAATGAGCAGTTCTTC
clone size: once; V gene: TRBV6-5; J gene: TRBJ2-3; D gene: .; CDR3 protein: CASSYQWDSTDTQYF; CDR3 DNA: TGTGCCAGCAGTTACCAATGGGACAGCACAGATACGCAGTATTTT
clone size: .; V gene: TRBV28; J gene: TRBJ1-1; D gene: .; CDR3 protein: CASIPWTAKNTEAFF; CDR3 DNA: TGTGCCAGCATCCCCTGGACAGCCAAAAACACTGAAGCTTTCTTT
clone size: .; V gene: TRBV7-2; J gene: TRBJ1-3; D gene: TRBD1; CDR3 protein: CASSYGRAGGARNTIYF; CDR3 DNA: TGTGCCAGCAGCTATGGGAGGGCAGGGGGCGCCCGGAACACCATATATTTT
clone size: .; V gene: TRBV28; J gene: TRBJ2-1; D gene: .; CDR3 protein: CASSSGSTDEQFF; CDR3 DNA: TGTGCCAGCAGTTCTGGGTCGACCGATGAGCAGTTCTTC
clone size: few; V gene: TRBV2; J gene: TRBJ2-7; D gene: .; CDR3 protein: CASSKRQAYEQYF; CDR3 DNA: TGTGCCAGCAGTAAAAGACAGGCCTACGAGCAGTACTTC
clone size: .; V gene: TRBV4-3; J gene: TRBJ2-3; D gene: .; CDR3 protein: CASSQDIGTYTDTQYF; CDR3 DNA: TGCGCCAGCAGCCAAGATATAGGGACTTACACAGATACGCAGTATTTT
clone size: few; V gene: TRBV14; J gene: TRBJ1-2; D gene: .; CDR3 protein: CASSQETGGYGYTF; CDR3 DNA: TGTGCCAGCAGCCAAGAAACGGGCGGCTATGGCTACACCTTC
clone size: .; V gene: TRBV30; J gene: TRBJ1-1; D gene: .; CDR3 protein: CAWSLNTEAFF; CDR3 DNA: TGTGCCTGGAGCTTGAACACTGAAGCTTTCTTT
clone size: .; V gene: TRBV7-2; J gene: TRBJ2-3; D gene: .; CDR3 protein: CASSLGHETDTQYF; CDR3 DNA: TGTGCCAGCAGCTTGGGACATGAAACAGATACGCAGTATTTT
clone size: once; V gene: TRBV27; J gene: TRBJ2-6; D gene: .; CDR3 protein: CASSSDNSGANVLTF; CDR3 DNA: TGTGCCAGCAGTTCCGACAACTCTGGGGCCAACGTCCTGACTTTC
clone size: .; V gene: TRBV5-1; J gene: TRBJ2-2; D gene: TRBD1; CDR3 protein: CASGTGMNTGELFF; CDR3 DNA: TGCGCCAGCGGGACAGGAATGAACACCGGGGAGCTGTTTTTT
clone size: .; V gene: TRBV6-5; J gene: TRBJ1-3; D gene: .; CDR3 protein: CASSYGEIGNTIYF; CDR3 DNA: TGTGCCAGCAGTTACGGCGAGATCGGAAACACCATATATTTT
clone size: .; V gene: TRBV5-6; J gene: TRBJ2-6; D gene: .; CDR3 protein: CASSLAGSGANVLTF; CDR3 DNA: TGTGCCAGCAGCTTGGCTGGGTCTGGGGCCAACGTCCTGACTTTC
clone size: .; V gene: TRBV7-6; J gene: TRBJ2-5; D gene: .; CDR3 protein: CASSFQDSKETQYF; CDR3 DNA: TGTGCCAGCAGCTTTCAAGACAGTAAAGAGACCCAGTACTTC
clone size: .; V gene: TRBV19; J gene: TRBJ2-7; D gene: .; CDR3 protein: CASSRGAAAYEQYF; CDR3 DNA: TGTGCCAGTAGCCGGGGGGCAGCCGCCTACGAGCAGTACTTC
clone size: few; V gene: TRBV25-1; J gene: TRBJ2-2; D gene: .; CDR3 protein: CASSESWQLNTGELFF; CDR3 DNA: TGTGCCAGCAGTGAATCGTGGCAGCTAAACACCGGGGAGCTGTTTTTT
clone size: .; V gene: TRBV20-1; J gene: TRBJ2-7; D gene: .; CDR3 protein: CSANLGEQYF; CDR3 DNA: TGCAGTGCTAATTTGGGCGAGCAGTACTTC
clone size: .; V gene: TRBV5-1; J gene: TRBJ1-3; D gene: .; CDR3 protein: CASSGSAGGNTIYF; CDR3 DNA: TGCGCCAGCAGCGGCAGTGCAGGGGGAAACACCATATATTTT
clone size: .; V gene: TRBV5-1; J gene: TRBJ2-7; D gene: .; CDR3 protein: CASSFQGGDEQYF; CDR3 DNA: TGCGCCAGCAGCTTCCAGGGGGGGGACGAGCAGTACTTC
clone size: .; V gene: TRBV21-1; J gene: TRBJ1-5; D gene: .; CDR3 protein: CASRRGDSNQPQHF; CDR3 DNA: TGTGCCAGCAGGAGAGGGGATAGCAATCAGCCCCAGCATTTT
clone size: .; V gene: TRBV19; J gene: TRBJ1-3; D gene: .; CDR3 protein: CASQELNSGNTIYF; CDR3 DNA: TGTGCCAGTCAAGAGCTGAATTCTGGAAACACCATATATTTT
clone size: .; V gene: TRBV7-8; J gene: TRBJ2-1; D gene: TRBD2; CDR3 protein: CASNSGGYNEQFF; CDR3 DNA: TGTGCCAGCAACTCGGGGGGCTACAATGAGCAGTTCTTC
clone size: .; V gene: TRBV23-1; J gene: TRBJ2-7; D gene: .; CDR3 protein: CASSQIPQGGHEQYF; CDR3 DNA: TGCGCCAGCAGTCAAATCCCTCAGGGTGGCCACGAGCAGTACTTC
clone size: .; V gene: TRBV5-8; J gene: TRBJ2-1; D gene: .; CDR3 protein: CASSPDFYNEQFF; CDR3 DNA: TGTGCCAGCAGCCCGGACTTCTACAATGAGCAGTTCTTC
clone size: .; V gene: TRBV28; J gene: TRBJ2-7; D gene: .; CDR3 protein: CASSLPGSSYEQYF; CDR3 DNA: TGTGCCAGCAGTTTACCAGGATCCTCCTACGAGCAGTACTTC
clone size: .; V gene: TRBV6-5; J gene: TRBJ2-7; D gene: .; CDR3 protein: CASSNSPTLYF; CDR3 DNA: TGTGCCAGCTCCAACAGTCCAACTCTGTACTTC
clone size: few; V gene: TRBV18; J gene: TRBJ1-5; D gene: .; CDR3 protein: CASSPAGIDNQPQHF; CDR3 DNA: TGTGCCAGCTCACCAGCTGGGATAGACAATCAGCCCCAGCATTTT
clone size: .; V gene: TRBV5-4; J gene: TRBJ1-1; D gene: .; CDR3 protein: CASSLRQTGNTEAFF; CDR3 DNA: TGTGCCAGCAGCTTGCGACAGACAGGGAACACTGAAGCTTTCTTT
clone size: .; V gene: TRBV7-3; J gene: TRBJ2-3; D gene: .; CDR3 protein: CASSLSRDNTDTQYF; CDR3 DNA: TGTGCCAGCAGCCTTTCCCGGGACAACACAGATACGCAGTATTTT
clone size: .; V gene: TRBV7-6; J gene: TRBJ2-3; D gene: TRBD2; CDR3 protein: CASSLGLLAGDSTDTQYF; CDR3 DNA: TGTGCCAGCAGCTTAGGCTTACTAGCGGGGGATAGCACAGATACGCAGTATTTT